This TCR beta chain was observed in a study of Graves' ophthalmopathy and Graves' hyperthyroidism. Excluded: other autoimmune disease, uncontrolled infection, pregnancy or lactation. Over 9.5 ml of fresh blood yielded the PBMCs by density gradient. Germline V gives CDR1 DFQATT, CDR2 SNEGSKA (reference sequence). The CDR3 runs 13 residues. V trimming: 6 bases; J trimming: 3 bases; junction bases outside the gene matches: 7. The study amplified TCR beta CDR3 regions using RNA transcripts. Second-round multiplex PCR followed a first-round RT-PCR using HTBI primers. TCRdb redid the calling of the multiplex PCR reads with MiXCR, one entry per CDR3 protein. The sample lists about 740,000 distinct CDR3 sequences, 40% occurring once.

The source material was peripheral blood. The chain links TRBV20-1 to TRBJ2-7; 8 positions match TRBD1. The clonotype comes from an adult man with Graves' ophthalmopathy. The CDR3 spells CSAAGQVDYEQYF. The CDR3 DNA sequence: TGCAGTGCCGCGGGACAGGTTGACTACGAGCAGTACTTC.